Presented here are 11 T cell receptor beta chains from one specimen sequenced in a study of blood T cell repertoires in COVID-19. The method was immunoSEQ multiplex PCR; TCRdb's version includes in-frame clones alone and lacks a portion of them. The repertoire consists of fewer than 100,000 clones, with approximately 86% occurring once and the leading ten covering approximately 6.8%. The sequenced sample was peripheral blood. Source of these receptors: a man between 60 and 75 years old with acute or convalescent COVID-19.

The chain recombines TRBV10-2 with TRBJ1-2; possible D gene TRBD1, 6 bases. The CDR3 contains 15 residues. With 0 bases removed from V and 8 bases from J, the gap between germline ends came to 16 bases. In germline, CDR1 is WSHSY, CDR2 SAAADI. The CDR3 sequence: CASSESGTPVRGYTF. The CDR3 region has the DNA TGCGCCAGCAGTGAGTCGGGGACACCGGTACGCGGCTACACCTTC.

The chain recombines TRBV6-2 or TRBV6-3 with TRBJ2-1; D may be TRBD2 (5 bases). Germline CDR1 reads MNHEY; CDR2 reads SVGEGT. The CDR3 has 11 residues. V shed 5 bases and J shed 10 bases, with 9 bases lying between them. CDR3 sequence (DNA): TGTGCCAGCAGTAATACTAGGGAGCAGTTCTTC. This sequence encodes CASSNTREQFF.

The chain has TRBV7-2 and TRBJ2-7; maybe TRBD1 (5 bases). Germline V gene data show CDR1 as SGHTA and CDR2 as FQGNSA. The CDR3 spans 13 residues. V was cut by 4 bases and J by 6 bases, with 13 bases left in between. CDR3 sequence: CASSYSGSGEQYF. For the CDR3, the DNA is TGTGCCAGCAGCTACTCAGGGTCCGGCGAGCAGTACTTC.

V is TRBV11-2 and J is TRBJ1-6; TRBD1 might be the D (6 bases). Between the trimmed V and J ends, which lost 5 bases and 10 bases, there was a span of 12 bases. Per the germline V gene, CDR1 is SGHAT and CDR2 is FQNNGV. CDR3 length: 13 amino acids. The CDR3 bases are TGTGCCAGCAGCGTTAACAGGGTCTCACCCCTCCACTTT. Translation gives CASSVNRVSPLHF. Full variable domain (remainder filled in from reference TRBV11-2 and TRBJ1-6): EAGVAQSPRYKIIEKRQSVAFWCNPISGHATLYWYQQILGQGPKLLIQFQNNGVVDDSQLPKDRFSAERLKGVDSTLKIQPAKLEDSAVYLCASSVNRVSPLHFGNGTRLTVT.

This clone was seen more than once but under ten times. The chain combines TRBV12-3 or TRBV12-4 with TRBJ1-1; 9 bases line up with TRBD1. The CDR3 sequence is 13 residues long. The ends lost 6 bases at V and 11 bases at J; junction bases unmatched: 10. CDR3 DNA sequence: TGTGCCAGCAGCCAAAACAGGGGGCGGAAGGCTTTCTTT. Its protein product is CASSQNRGRKAFF.

The chain links TRBV4-3 to TRBJ2-1; 13 positions agree with TRBD2. CDR1 is LGHNA and CDR2 is YSLEER in the germline V gene. The CDR3 is made up of 20 amino acids. The ends lost 0 bases at V and 9 bases at J; junction bases unmatched: 17. CDR3 amino acids: CASSQDPGLAGPNRRTEQFF. CDR3 coding DNA: TGCGCCAGCAGCCAAGACCCGGGACTAGCGGGGCCAAACCGGCGGACTGAGCAGTTCTTC.

This chain uses TRBV7-9 with TRBJ1-1; no definite D call. Trimming cost V 0 bases and J 7 bases, with 6 bases left between them. From germline, CDR1 is SEHNR and CDR2 FQNEAQ (reference sequence). This CDR3 comprises 12 residues. The CDR3 DNA reads as TGTGCCAGCAGCTTAGCTTACAGTGAAGCTTTCTTT. Translating gives CASSLAYSEAFF.

V usage is TRBV11-2 and J usage is TRBJ1-1; D not resolved. Germline CDR1 SGHAT, CDR2 FQNNGV. CDR3 length: 16 amino acids. The V end lost 0 bases, the J end lost 5 bases, and 16 bases lay between the germline ends. The chain's CDR3 is CASSLDSLRGFTEAFF. The CDR3 coding sequence is TGTGCCAGCAGCTTAGATAGTCTGCGAGGGTTTACTGAAGCTTTCTTT.

V and J are TRBV7-9 and TRBJ1-4; unclear D gene. V was cut by 6 bases and J by 7 bases, with 18 bases left in between. Germline CDR1 and CDR2: SEHNR and FQNEAQ (reference sequence). This CDR3 has 15 amino acids. CDR3 DNA sequence: TGTGCCAGCAGTTTTTGGGAGAGGCGGGGTGAAAAACTGTTTTTT. It specifies CASSFWERRGEKLFF.

The V call is TRBV9, the J call TRBJ1-1; D is uncertain. V lost 0 bases to trimming and J lost 1 base, with 7 bases between them. CDR3 size: 14 residues. Germline lookup yields CDR1 SGDLS and CDR2 YYNGEE. DNA of the CDR3: TGTGCCAGCAGCGTAGCCCTCGGGAACACTGAAGCTTTCTTT. Its translation is CASSVALGNTEAFF.

This chain uses TRBV9 with TRBJ1-6, with 8 bases lining up with TRBD1. CDR3 length: 15 residues. Germline assignment: CDR1 SGDLS and CDR2 YYNGEE. J was trimmed by 9 bases and V by 4 bases; bases with no gene match: 9. DNA for the CDR3: TGTGCCAGCAGCCCCTCGACAGGGGCCGGTTCACCCCTCCACTTT. It specifies CASSPSTGAGSPLHF.